This TCR beta chain was obtained from a study of T cell responses to AZD1222 COVID-19 vaccine. Study-wide background: Researchers grouped second doses given at about 4 or about 12 weeks into one pool.

The CDR3 consists of 14 residues. Concerning this clone itself: Its antigen is still unknown.

The study, taken as a whole, reports: It should be noted that donors were predominantly white British and more often female, and clonal diversity was possibly underestimated. Just a handful of AZD1222 recipients tested seropositive at baseline.

The data were produced by immunoSEQ multiplex PCR, yet TCRdb's version contains in-frame clones alone and is incomplete. The table has 100,000 or so clones, 85% to 90% seen once. This specimen was peripheral blood, taken on day 0 of AZD1222 vaccination. The chain uses TRBV1 and TRBJ2-7; no DNA check was done on the table's D call, TRBD1. TRBV1 is recorded as a pseudogene. The TCR sequence derives from an adult in good health. In DNA form, the CDR3 reads TGCACCAGCAGCCAACCTCCAGGGGCCTACGAGCAGTACTTC. It specifies CTSSQPPGAYEQYF.